Shown below are 32 T cell receptor beta chains from a single sample sequenced in a study of T cell repertoires in aging, cancer and after chemotherapy (dated by TCRdb to the late 2010s). TCR beta rearrangements were amplified from genomic DNA isolated from peripheral blood, not from sorted cells or RNA. TCRdb shows the sequencer as Illumina MiSeq. Multiplex touch-down PCR with a mixed TRB-A/B primer pool was used to amplify rearranged TRB sequences covering the V, D and J segments. TCRdb's own reprocessing of the public reads used fastp at Q25 and MiXCR and kept productive beta chains. Rows matching on CDR3 protein sequence are summarized as one entry with the most common DNA and genes. The sample records fewer than 1,500 distinct CDR3 sequences, around 36% of which are singletons. The ten largest make up around half of the sample. Sequenced: blood. Source of these receptors: a human donor with a solid tumor.

This clonotype was detected only a few times. The CDR3, as DNA: TGTGCCAGCAGCGAGGACCCGAGGAATAATTCACCCCTCCACTTT. The encoded protein is CASSEDPRNNSPLHF. The chain carries TRBV6-5 and TRBJ1-6; D is uncertain. Trimming cost V 6 bases and J 5 bases, with 14 bases left between them. CDR1 is MNHEY, CDR2 SVGAGI, per germline. CDR3 length: 15 amino acids.

The genes are TRBV27 and TRBJ2-5; D is unclear. CDR3 length: 13 amino acids. V was trimmed by 4 bases and J by 3 bases, leaving 9 bases between them. Germline V gives CDR1 MNHEY, CDR2 SMNVEV (reference sequence). CDR3 amino acids: CASSYSLKETQYF. The CDR3 nucleotides read TGTGCCAGCAGTTATAGTCTCAAAGAGACCCAGTACTTC.

The J gene is TRBJ2-6, the V gene TRBV15; TRBD1 agrees at 7 bases. This CDR3 has 18 amino acids. The junction had 7 bases not matched to a gene; V was cut back by 0 bases and J by 2 bases. CDR1 and CDR2 from the germline V gene are LNHNV and YYDKDF (reference sequence). The CDR3 coding sequence is TGTGCCACCAGCAGAGAGAGGGGGCGCCTCCCTGGGGCCAACGTCCTGACTTTC. Its protein is CATSRERGRLPGANVLTF. Filled out from reference TRBV15 and TRBJ2-6, the complete variable domain reads DAMVIQNPRYQVTQFGKPVTLSCSQTLNHNVMYWYQQKSSQAPKLLFHYYDKDFNNEADTPDNFQSRRPNTSFCFLDIRSPGLGDTAMYLCATSRERGRLPGANVLTFGAGSRLTVL.

This chain joins TRBV7-7 and TRBJ1-4, with D possibly TRBD1 on 5 matching bases. The CDR3 is made up of 16 amino acids. Germline loops: CDR1 SSHAT, CDR2 FNYEAQ (reference sequence). Trimming left V 1 base short and J 5 bases short, with 14 bases between. CDR3 in amino acids: CASSLGVGTGNEKLFF. Written as DNA, the CDR3 is TGTGCCAGCAGCTTAGGAGTAGGGACGGGGAATGAAAAACTGTTTTTT.

This clonotype occurred a few times. This chain links TRBV5-4 with TRBJ1-2; D perhaps matches TRBD1 (5 bases). The CDR3 is 15 amino acids. Germline CDR1 is SGHNT and CDR2 is YYREEE (reference sequence). V lost 4 bases, J lost 8 bases, and 21 bases lay in between. CDR3 residues: CASSPGTGTGGGYTF. The CDR3 bases are TGTGCCAGCAGCCCCGGGACCGGAACGGGCGGGGGCTACACCTTC.

Note on this clonotype: A much bigger clone sits one base away, suggesting this may be a read error. This chain connects TRBV15 to TRBJ2-7; weak D call: TRBD1 (6 bases). The germline CDR1 and CDR2 sequences are LNHNV and YYDKDF (reference sequence). This CDR3 region has 14 residues. The CDR3 is CATSSRTALYEQNF. The CDR3 region has the DNA TGTGCCACCAGCAGTCGGACAGCGCTCTACGAGCAGAACTTC.

The chain has TRBV24-1 and TRBJ2-7; 8 bases agree with TRBD1. In germline, CDR1 is KGHDR, CDR2 SFDVKD. This CDR3 is built from 15 residues. Trimming at V came to 6 bases and at J to 4 bases, leaving 10 bases not matched to a gene. The CDR3 coding sequence is TGTGCCACCAGTTGTGACAGGGGCCAATCGTACGAGCAGTACTTC. Translated: CATSCDRGQSYEQYF.

This clonotype was observed a handful of times. The rearrangement links TRBV20-1 to TRBJ2-7, with 11 bases fitting TRBD2. This CDR3 has 15 amino acids. Germline CDR1 is DFQATT and CDR2 is SNEGSKA (reference sequence). V trimming: 0 bases; J trimming: 2 bases; junction bases outside the gene matches: 3. The CDR3 DNA sequence: TGCAGTGCTAGAGATCGACTAGCGGGGACCTACGAGCAGTACTTC. Amino acids: CSARDRLAGTYEQYF.

The table lists this clonotype with a few counts. The rearrangement uses TRBV19 and TRBJ1-2; 12 nucleotides align to TRBD1. Germline CDR1 reads LNHDA; CDR2 reads SQIVND (reference sequence). V trimming: 3 bases; J trimming: 7 bases; junction bases outside the gene matches: 9. CDR3 length: 16 residues. Written as DNA, the CDR3 is TGTGCCAGTAGTATCCCTACCGGGACAGGGGGCGTTGGCTACACCTTC. It encodes CASSIPTGTGGVGYTF.

The chain carries TRBV5-1 and TRBJ2-7; possibly TRBD1 for D (5 bases). V dropped 4 bases and J dropped 5 bases, with 10 bases sitting between them. The CDR3 totals 12 residues. Germline V gene data show CDR1 as SGHRS and CDR2 as YFSETQ. CDR3 DNA sequence: TGCGCCAGCAGCATCCAGGGTAACGAGCAGTACTTC. It codes for CASSIQGNEQYF.

The chain links TRBV6-2 or TRBV6-3 to TRBJ2-7; TRBD2 agrees at 14 bases. This CDR3 has 15 amino acids. J lost 9 bases, V lost 5 bases, and 9 bases had no gene match. Germline CDR1 and CDR2: MNHEY and SVGEGT. CDR3 protein: CASSTWTSGRRVQYF. CDR3 coding DNA: TGTGCCAGCAGTACCTGGACTAGCGGGAGGAGGGTGCAGTACTTC.

This clonotype has more than one count but fewer than ten. The chain combines TRBV28 with TRBJ2-7; TRBD2 agrees at 8 bases. The V gene end was trimmed by 8 bases and the J gene end by 7 bases; junction bases not matched to a gene: 10. CDR3 length equals 13 residues. Germline CDR1 is MDHEN and CDR2 is SYDVKM. CDR3 bases: TGTGCCAGCTCCCTCGGGGGGGCGCGGGAGCAGTACTTC. Protein: CASSLGGAREQYF.

The chain has TRBV5-1 and TRBJ2-2; D possibly corresponds to TRBD2 (7 bases). Looked up from germline, CDR1 is SGHRS and CDR2 is YFSETQ. This CDR3 has 15 residues. V was clipped by 4 bases and J by 7 bases, with 17 bases between them. The CDR3: CASSLGGRTIGELFF. The CDR3 DNA follows: TGCGCCAGCAGCCTCGGGGGGCGTACGATCGGGGAGCTGTTTTTT.

This clonotype occurred a few times. V is TRBV20-1 and J is TRBJ1-5, with D perhaps TRBD1 (5 bases). CDR1 DFQATT and CDR2 SNEGSKA come from the germline V gene (reference sequence). CDR3 length: 12 amino acids. Trimming cost V 3 bases and J 5 bases, with 8 bases left between them. CDR3 coding DNA: TGCAGTGCTAGGACGGGGGATCAGCCCCAGCATTTT. It encodes CSARTGDQPQHF.

This clonotype ranks as large (0.1 to 1%). The chain is built from TRBV15 and TRBJ2-1; possibly TRBD2 for D (5 bases). Trimming took 5 bases from V and 8 from J, leaving 16 bases between them. Germline V gene sequence: CDR1 LNHNV, CDR2 YYDKDF (reference sequence). The CDR3 extends over 14 amino acids. CDR3 amino acids: CATSPSPSTHEQFF. The CDR3 DNA reads TGTGCCACCAGCCCTAGCCCTAGTACCCATGAGCAGTTCTTC. Supplemented by reference TRBV15 and TRBJ2-1, the full variable domain reads DAMVIQNPRYQVTQFGKPVTLSCSQTLNHNVMYWYQQKSSQAPKLLFHYYDKDFNNEADTPDNFQSRRPNTSFCFLDIRSPGLGDTAMYLCATSPSPSTHEQFFGPGTRLTVL.

This clonotype has a handful of counts. The V call is TRBV19, the J call TRBJ2-5, with 9 bases identical to TRBD1. The CDR3 runs to 16 residues. Germline CDR1 is LNHDA and CDR2 is SQIVND (reference sequence). V lost 7 bases and J lost 0; bases outside the gene matches: 9. The chain's CDR3 is CASTLRGTGYQETQYF. The CDR3 nucleotides read TGTGCCAGTACCCTCCGAGGGACAGGGTACCAAGAGACCCAGTACTTC.

This clonotype has more than one count but fewer than ten. This chain joins TRBV7-6 and TRBJ2-1; D might be TRBD2 (6 bases). Trimming shortened V by 1 base and J by 6 bases, and 13 bases separated the two germline ends. The CDR3 consists of 15 residues. Germline CDR1 reads SGHVS; CDR2 reads FNYEAQ. The CDR3 is CASSLGAGLRNEQFF. As DNA, the CDR3 is TGTGCCAGCAGCTTAGGGGCGGGATTACGCAATGAGCAGTTCTTC. The full variable domain, its missing parts supplied by reference TRBV7-6 and TRBJ2-1, is GAGVSQSPRYKVTKRGQDVALRCDPISGHVSLYWYRQALGQGPEFLTYFNYEAQQDKSGLPNDRFSAERPEGSISTLTIQRTEQRDSAMYRCASSLGAGLRNEQFFGPGTRLTVL.

The rearrangement uses TRBV6-5 and TRBJ1-1; no definite D call. The CDR3 extends over 13 amino acids. Between the trimmed V and J ends, which lost 6 bases and 4 bases, there was a span of 12 bases. Germline V gene sequence: CDR1 MNHEY, CDR2 SVGAGI. CDR3 DNA: TGTGCCAGCAGAACACGGGTGGGCACTGAAGCTTTCTTT. It yields the protein CASRTRVGTEAFF.

This clonotype was recorded a few times. The chain carries TRBV27 and TRBJ2-1; TRBD1 matches at 11 bases. The germline CDR1 and CDR2 sequences are MNHEY and SMNVEV (reference sequence). This CDR3 has 16 amino acids. V was clipped by 2 bases and J by 5 bases; unmatched bases: 5. The CDR3 sequence: CASSLTGTGGDNEQFF. The CDR3 DNA reads as TGTGCCAGCAGTTTAACCGGGACAGGGGGTGACAATGAGCAGTTCTTC.

This sequence joins TRBV7-9 and TRBJ1-4; TRBD1 agrees at 7 bases. This CDR3 is built from 15 residues. The ends lost 5 bases at V and 4 bases at J; junction bases unmatched: 7. CDR1 and CDR2 from the germline V gene are SEHNR and FQNEAQ (reference sequence). The CDR3 loop is CASSARQGLNEKLFF. CDR3 bases: TGTGCCAGCAGCGCAAGACAGGGCCTTAATGAAAAACTGTTTTTT.

The chain employs TRBV28 and TRBJ1-2; TRBD1 aligns across 8 bases. The CDR3 covers 14 residues. The V gene end was trimmed by 7 bases and the J gene end by 7 bases; junction bases not matched to a gene: 11. Germline CDR1 reads MDHEN; CDR2 reads SYDVKM. The CDR3 nucleotides read TGTGCCAGCACCCCAGCAGGGGGCGGGAGTGGCTACACCTTC. Translation gives CASTPAGGGSGYTF.

The chain combines TRBV20-1 with TRBJ2-7; 10 nucleotides agree with TRBD2. The CDR3 consists of 15 residues. In germline, CDR1 is DFQATT, CDR2 SNEGSKA (reference sequence). V shed 6 bases, J shed 4 bases, and the junction held 12 bases outside the gene matches. The CDR3 is CSAPHSEAGGYEQYF. As DNA, the CDR3 is TGCAGTGCGCCCCACTCCGAAGCGGGAGGGTACGAGCAGTACTTC.

The chain employs TRBV28 and TRBJ1-5, with 7 bases aligning to TRBD1. This CDR3 is built from 14 residues. V lost 6 bases, J lost 0 bases, and 2 bases stayed unmatched. The germline gives CDR1 MDHEN, CDR2 SYDVKM. CDR3 residues: CASSKGASNQPQHF. In nucleotides, the CDR3 is TGTGCCAGCAGCAAGGGGGCTAGCAATCAGCCCCAGCATTTT.

By sample fraction, this clonotype is medium-sized (0.01 to 0.1%). The chain combines TRBV20-1 with TRBJ2-1; 9 bases are a match to TRBD2. The CDR3 contains 16 residues. The ends lost 3 bases at V and 8 bases at J; junction bases unmatched: 14. Germline values: CDR1 DFQATT, CDR2 SNEGSKA (reference sequence). The CDR3 nucleotides read TGCAGTGCTAGCCCCCGACTAGCGGAATTTATACATGAGCAGTTCTTC. This encodes CSASPRLAEFIHEQFF.

The chain is built from TRBV19 and TRBJ1-5, with 7 nucleotides matching TRBD1. CDR1 is LNHDA and CDR2 is SQIVND in the germline V gene (reference sequence). CDR3 length: 17 residues. J was trimmed by 1 base and V by 4 bases; bases with no gene match: 10. CDR3 DNA: TGTGCCAGTAGTAGAAAAGGGAACAGGGGAAGCAATCAGCCCCAGCATTTT. Its translation is CASSRKGNRGSNQPQHF.

The chain uses TRBV19 and TRBJ2-7; D possibly corresponds to TRBD1 (6 bases). V was clipped by 4 bases and J by 3 bases, with 13 bases between them. Germline V gene lookup returns CDR1 LNHDA and CDR2 SQIVND (reference sequence). The CDR3 contains 14 residues. CDR3 coding DNA: TGTGCCAGTAGTACCCGACAGGCGCTCTACGAGCAGTACTTC. It is translated as CASSTRQALYEQYF.

The V gene is TRBV15, the J gene TRBJ2-1; D unresolved. The CDR3 length is 12 residues. Trimming took 11 bases from V and 5 from J, leaving 13 bases between them. The germline CDR1 and CDR2 sequences are LNHNV and YYDKDF (reference sequence). CDR3 coding DNA: TGTGCCGTCTGGGTCAAGGACAATGAGCAGTTCTTC. Amino acids: CAVWVKDNEQFF.

This clonotype was seen only a few times. V is TRBV30 and J is TRBJ2-6, with D unclear. Trimming removed 3 bases at V and 1 base at J, with 4 bases between. In germline, CDR1 is GTSNPN, CDR2 SVGIG (reference sequence). This CDR3 has 13 residues. CDR3 protein: CAWRISGANVLTF. The CDR3 DNA follows: TGTGCCTGGAGAATATCTGGGGCCAACGTCCTGACTTTC.

V and J are TRBV6-5 and TRBJ1-6, with no clear D. Looked up from germline, CDR1 is MNHEY and CDR2 is SVGAGI. Trimming took off 2 bases at V and 0 bases at J, with 8 bases between the two ends. The CDR3 runs to 16 residues. The CDR3 nucleotides are TGTGCCAGCAGTTACAAGGCGGGCTCCTATAATTCACCCCTCCACTTT. Translation gives CASSYKAGSYNSPLHF.

V gene TRBV7-2 combines with J gene TRBJ1-2, with 8 bases that match TRBD1. J lost 8 bases, V lost 5 bases, and 7 bases had no gene match. CDR1 SGHTA and CDR2 FQGNSA come from the germline V gene. The CDR3 is 13 amino acids. For the CDR3, the DNA is TGTGCCAGCAGCCCCGGACAGGGAGAGGGCTACACCTTC. This codes for CASSPGQGEGYTF.

The table lists this clonotype with a few counts. The chain links TRBV6-5 to TRBJ1-1; 9 bases map to TRBD1. Germline CDR1 is MNHEY and CDR2 is SVGAGI. The CDR3 loop spans 16 amino acids. Unmatched junction bases numbered 7, after V lost 5 bases and J lost 0 bases. CDR3 nucleotides: TGTGCCAGCAGTACGGACAGGGGTCGGATGAACACTGAAGCTTTCTTT. Translated: CASSTDRGRMNTEAFF.

V usage is TRBV20-1 and J usage is TRBJ1-2; no definite D call. The CDR3 sequence is 15 residues long. Germline CDR1 reads DFQATT; CDR2 reads SNEGSKA (reference sequence). V dropped 3 bases and J dropped 5 bases, with 19 bases sitting between them. DNA of the CDR3: TGCAGTGCTAGCCTATCGTTGGAGACGGTTTATGGCTACACCTTC. Translated, it gives CSASLSLETVYGYTF.